Listed here are 27 T cell receptor beta chains from one sample, sequenced in a study of cytomegalovirus exposure and HLA in healthy donors. Assay used: immunoSEQ multiplex PCR; TCRdb lists only in-frame clones, some missing. The sample contains 100,000 to 150,000 clones, roughly 87% of which appear only once. What was sequenced was PBMCs. The source is a woman under 30 in good health and CMV-seronegative.

The rearrangement joins TRBV4-3 to TRBJ1-1, with D unresolved. The germline V and J ends were trimmed by 4 bases and 3 bases, with 15 bases remaining between them. The length of the CDR3 is 15 residues. Germline assignment: CDR1 LGHNA and CDR2 YSLEER. The CDR3 sequence: CASSPHDTYDTEAFF. The CDR3, as DNA: TGCGCCAGCAGCCCACACGACACGTACGACACTGAAGCTTTCTTT.

V usage is TRBV2 and J usage is TRBJ1-3; TRBD1 aligns across 7 bases. The CDR3 is made up of 14 amino acids. The V gene end was trimmed by 10 bases and the J gene end by 1 base; junction bases not matched to a gene: 7. From germline, CDR1 is SNHLY and CDR2 FYNNEI. The CDR3 nucleotides read TGTGCCACCTCAAGGGGGCTGTCTGGAAACACCATATATTTT. It is translated as CATSRGLSGNTIYF.

The rearrangement uses TRBV7-6 and TRBJ2-2; 9 positions agree with TRBD1. CDR1 and CDR2 (germline): SGHVS, FNYEAQ. The CDR3 length is 15 residues. V lost 3 bases, J lost 6 bases, and 5 bases stayed unmatched. CDR3 DNA sequence: TGTGCCAGCAGCTTTGGGACAGGGTCGGCCGGGGAGCTGTTTTTT. Protein: CASSFGTGSAGELFF.

The chain employs TRBV30 and TRBJ2-7; the D gene is possibly TRBD1 (6 bases). This CDR3 has 14 amino acids. V lost 4 bases and J lost 0, with 13 bases in between. CDR1 and CDR2 from the germline V gene are GTSNPN and SVGIG (reference sequence). CDR3 amino acids: CAWTDSRLSYEQYF. As DNA, the CDR3 is TGTGCCTGGACGGACAGTCGCCTCTCCTACGAGCAGTACTTC.

The chain uses TRBV11-3 and TRBJ1-1; 7 nucleotides align to TRBD1. CDR3 size: 14 residues. Germline values: CDR1 SGHNT, CDR2 YENEEA. V dropped 5 bases and J dropped 4; count of bases not matched to a gene: 7. CDR3 protein: CASSRNRGSTEAFF. The CDR3 DNA is TGTGCCAGCAGCCGAAACAGGGGATCCACTGAAGCTTTCTTT.

The genes are TRBV5-6 and TRBJ2-7; 7 nucleotides line up with TRBD2. CDR1 is SGHDT and CDR2 is YYEEEE in the germline V gene. The CDR3 is made up of 16 amino acids. J lost 6 bases, V lost 5 bases, and 17 bases had no gene match. DNA for the CDR3: TGTGCCAGCAGTCCTACAAGTCCCGGGACTATGGGCGAGCAGTACTTC. Its protein is CASSPTSPGTMGEQYF.

This clone has more than one count but fewer than ten. The V call is TRBV27, the J call TRBJ1-1, with D possibly TRBD1 on 5 matching bases. Trimming pared 5 bases from V and 7 bases from J, leaving 8 bases between. The CDR3 spans 11 residues. Per germline, CDR1 MNHEY and CDR2 SMNVEV (reference sequence). Here the CDR3 reads CASSDSFEAFF. CDR3 nucleotide sequence: TGTGCCAGCAGTGACAGCTTTGAAGCTTTCTTT.

The chain links TRBV14 to TRBJ2-1, with 7 nucleotides matching TRBD2. The germline V gene has CDR1 SGHDN and CDR2 FVKESK. This CDR3 contains 16 residues. V lost 4 bases, J lost 4 bases, and 10 bases stayed unmatched. Written as DNA, the CDR3 is TGTGCCAGCAGCCCCTTCGAGCGGGGCCTTTACAATGAGCAGTTCTTC. Residues: CASSPFERGLYNEQFF.

This clone was detected only a few times. The chain uses TRBV7-9 and TRBJ2-5, with D perhaps matching TRBD1 (5 bases). The CDR3 has 13 amino acids. Germline V gene data show CDR1 as SEHNR and CDR2 as FQNEAQ (reference sequence). V lost 5 bases and J lost 2, with 9 bases in between. CDR3 residues: CASSPRQQETQYF. CDR3 nucleotides: TGTGCCAGCAGCCCTAGACAGCAAGAGACCCAGTACTTC.

V and J are TRBV2 and TRBJ1-1; TRBD1 matches at 10 bases. This CDR3 is built from 14 residues. V trimming: 7 bases; J trimming: 8 bases; junction bases outside the gene matches: 10. Looked up from germline, CDR1 is SNHLY and CDR2 is FYNNEI. The CDR3 DNA reads TGTGCCAGCAACTCCGGGACAGGGGTCGGGGAAGCTTTCTTT. Protein sequence: CASNSGTGVGEAFF.

The chain employs TRBV11-2 and TRBJ1-1; 7 nucleotides align to TRBD1. Germline-derived CDR1 and CDR2 are SGHAT and FQNNGV. There are 14 residues in the CDR3. V was clipped by 5 bases and J by 1 base; unmatched bases: 4. The CDR3: CASSRQGGNTEAFF. As DNA, the CDR3 is TGTGCCAGCAGCCGACAGGGAGGGAACACTGAAGCTTTCTTT. Combining the CDR3 with reference TRBV11-2 and TRBJ1-1 gives the whole variable domain EAGVAQSPRYKIIEKRQSVAFWCNPISGHATLYWYQQILGQGPKLLIQFQNNGVVDDSQLPKDRFSAERLKGVDSTLKIQPAKLEDSAVYLCASSRQGGNTEAFFGQGTRLTVV.

The rearrangement joins TRBV28 to TRBJ2-5; possible D gene TRBD2, 5 bases. CDR1 is MDHEN and CDR2 is SYDVKM in the germline V gene. The ends were cut back, 2 bases at V and 2 bases at J, with 12 bases in the middle. The CDR3 loop spans 15 amino acids. The CDR3 region has the DNA TGTGCCAGCAGTTTACGGGGTTTCTTTCAAGAGACCCAGTACTTC. Amino acid sequence: CASSLRGFFQETQYF.

V and J are TRBV28 and TRBJ2-3; possible D gene TRBD1, 6 bases. V was shortened by 6 bases and J by 11 bases, with 18 bases between the two germline ends. Germline V gives CDR1 MDHEN, CDR2 SYDVKM. This CDR3 has 13 amino acids. The CDR3 nucleotides read TGTGCCAGCAGCCTGGACAGCCCCGGGGAGCAGTATTTT. This codes for CASSLDSPGEQYF.

This chain connects TRBV6-5 to TRBJ1-2; no reliable D call. Per the germline V gene, CDR1 is MNHEY and CDR2 is SVGAGI. Trimming took 0 bases from V and 1 from J, leaving 6 bases between them. The CDR3 sequence is 14 residues long. CDR3 loop: CASSYSGLNYGYTF. In nucleotides, the CDR3 is TGTGCCAGCAGTTACTCGGGCCTTAACTATGGCTACACCTTC.

The chain employs TRBV13 and TRBJ1-2; 10 bases are shared with TRBD1. V trimming: 5 bases; J trimming: 6 bases; junction bases outside the gene matches: 9. The CDR3 has 15 amino acids. Germline-derived CDR1 and CDR2 are PRHDT and FYEKMQ (reference sequence). The chain's CDR3 is CASSDQPGQGNGYTF. The DNA for the CDR3 is TGTGCCAGCAGCGACCAACCGGGACAGGGGAATGGCTACACCTTC.

The gene calls are TRBV29-1 and TRBJ1-4; tentatively, D is TRBD1 (5 bases). This CDR3 has 13 amino acids. The germline V gene has CDR1 SQVTM and CDR2 ANQGSEA. V was trimmed by 4 bases and J by 6 bases, leaving 12 bases between them. The CDR3 region is CSVGGEGHEKLFF. In DNA, the CDR3 is TGCAGCGTTGGGGGGGAAGGTCATGAAAAACTGTTTTTT.

This chain uses TRBV30 with TRBJ1-4, with D tentatively TRBD1 (5 bases). Trimming removed 3 bases from V and 1 base from J, with 9 bases in between. CDR3 length: 14 residues. Germline-derived CDR1 and CDR2 are GTSNPN and SVGIG (reference sequence). In DNA form, the CDR3 reads TGTGCCTGGAGGCGGGGGTTAACTAATGAAAAACTGTTTTTT. Encoded protein: CAWRRGLTNEKLFF.

The chain is built from TRBV18 and TRBJ2-6, with D possibly matching TRBD1 (6 bases). CDR3 length equals 18 residues. From germline, CDR1 is KGHSH and CDR2 LQKENI. The V end was cut by 2 bases, the J end by 1 base, with 15 bases between. The DNA for the CDR3 is TGTGCCAGCTCACCAAGTCAGGGGACGTCATCTGGGGCCAACGTCCTGACTTTC. Translated, it gives CASSPSQGTSSGANVLTF.

For the CDR3, the DNA is TGTGCTAGTGGTTTGGATCAGGATAACTATGGCTACACCTTC. Its translation: CASGLDQDNYGYTF. This chain uses TRBV12-5 with TRBJ1-2, with D hard to call. CDR1 LGHNT and CDR2 FRNRAP come from the germline V gene. V lost 1 base and J 1 base, leaving 7 bases between the germline ends. The CDR3 has 14 amino acids.

The chain joins TRBV5-1 to TRBJ2-1, with D possibly TRBD2 on 6 matching bases. CDR3 length equals 16 residues. CDR1 and CDR2 (germline): SGHRS, YFSETQ. The germline V and J ends were trimmed by 4 bases and 7 bases, with 21 bases remaining between them. CDR3 nucleotides: TGCGCCAGCAGCAGGAAGGTGGGAGGCGGTTCTAATGAGCAGTTCTTC. Protein sequence: CASSRKVGGGSNEQFF.

This clone was seen more than once but under ten times. This CDR3 is CASSLDRGGYTF. CDR3 DNA: TGTGCCAGCAGCCTCGACAGGGGCGGCTACACCTTC. V usage is TRBV6-5 and J usage is TRBJ1-2, with 8 nucleotides matching TRBD1. The trim removed 6 bases at V and 8 bases at J, leaving 5 bases unmatched. The CDR3 runs 12 residues. Looked up from germline, CDR1 is MNHEY and CDR2 is SVGAGI.

The chain joins TRBV6-1 to TRBJ2-1, with TRBD2 matching over 8 bases. This CDR3 is built from 14 residues. Germline V CDR1 and CDR2: MNHNS, SASEGT. The junction had 7 bases not matched to a gene; V was cut back by 6 bases and J by 6 bases. DNA of the CDR3: TGTGCCAGCAGGAGGCTAGCGGGCACCAATGAGCAGTTCTTC. This gives the protein CASRRLAGTNEQFF.

This rearrangement joins TRBV29-1 to TRBJ2-7, with TRBD1 matching over 8 bases. CDR1 and CDR2 from the germline V gene are SQVTM and ANQGSEA. The V gene end was trimmed by 6 bases and the J gene end by 1 base; junction bases not matched to a gene: 5. CDR3 length equals 13 residues. The CDR3 region has the DNA TGCAGCGTCGGACAGGGCGGGTCCTACGAGCAGTACTTC. Translated, it gives CSVGQGGSYEQYF.

The chain has TRBV9 and TRBJ2-7, with D perhaps matching TRBD1 (5 bases). The V gene lost 1 base and the J gene lost 3 bases, with 14 bases spanning the gap. Germline CDR1 and CDR2: SGDLS and YYNGEE. The CDR3 spans 15 residues. The CDR3 spells CASSVTPRAVYEQYF. In DNA, the CDR3 is TGTGCCAGCAGCGTAACTCCCAGGGCAGTCTACGAGCAGTACTTC.

This chain connects TRBV9 to TRBJ1-1; D not resolved. Germline CDR1 is SGDLS and CDR2 is YYNGEE. V was clipped by 5 bases and J by 0 bases, with 5 bases between them. The CDR3 covers 12 residues. The chain's CDR3 is CASRPVNTEAFF. CDR3 coding DNA: TGTGCCAGCAGACCAGTGAACACTGAAGCTTTCTTT.

This sequence joins TRBV27 and TRBJ2-3; D is unclear. CDR3 length equals 17 residues. V lost 5 bases to trimming and J lost 0 bases, with 18 bases between them. CDR1 and CDR2 (germline): MNHEY, SMNVEV (reference sequence). The CDR3: CASSPSTWAPSTDTQYF. The CDR3, as DNA: TGTGCCAGCAGTCCATCCACTTGGGCTCCTAGCACAGATACGCAGTATTTT.

The chain couples TRBV14 to TRBJ1-2; 9 bases agree with TRBD1. The germline gives CDR1 SGHDN, CDR2 FVKESK. CDR3 length equals 14 residues. V shed 8 bases, J shed 0 bases, and the junction held 4 bases outside the gene matches. Written as DNA, the CDR3 is TGTGCCAGCTCGAGGACAGGGGCTAACTATGGCTACACCTTC. Translation gives CASSRTGANYGYTF.